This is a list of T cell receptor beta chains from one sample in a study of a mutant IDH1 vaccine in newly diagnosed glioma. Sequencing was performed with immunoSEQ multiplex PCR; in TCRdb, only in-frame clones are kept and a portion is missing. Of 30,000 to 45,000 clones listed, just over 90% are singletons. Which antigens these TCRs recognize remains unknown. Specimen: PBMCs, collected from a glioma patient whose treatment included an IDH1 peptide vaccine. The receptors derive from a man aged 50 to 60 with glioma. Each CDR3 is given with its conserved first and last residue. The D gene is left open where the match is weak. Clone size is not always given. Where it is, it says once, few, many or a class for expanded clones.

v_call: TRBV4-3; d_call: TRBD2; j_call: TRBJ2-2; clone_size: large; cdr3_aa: CASSQGLAGPSGELFF; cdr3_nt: TGCGCCAGCAGCCAAGGGCTAGCGGGACCATCCGGGGAGCTGTTTTTT
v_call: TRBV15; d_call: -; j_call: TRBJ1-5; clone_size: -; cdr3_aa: CATSNDLKGSNQPQHF; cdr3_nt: TGTGCCACCAGCAATGACCTAAAGGGGAGCAATCAGCCCCAGCATTTT
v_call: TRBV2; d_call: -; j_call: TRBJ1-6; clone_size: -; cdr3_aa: CASRSDPGLRNSPLHF; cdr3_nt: TGTGCCAGCAGGTCCGACCCGGGACTCCGTAATTCACCCCTCCACTTT
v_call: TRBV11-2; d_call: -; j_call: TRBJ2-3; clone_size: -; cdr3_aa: CASSLEYTQYF; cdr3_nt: TGTGCCAGCAGCTTAGAATATACGCAGTATTTT
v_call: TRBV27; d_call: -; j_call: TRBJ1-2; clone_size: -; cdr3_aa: CASSPPGADRANYGYTF; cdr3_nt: TGTGCCAGCAGTCCACCGGGGGCGGACCGAGCTAACTATGGCTACACCTTC
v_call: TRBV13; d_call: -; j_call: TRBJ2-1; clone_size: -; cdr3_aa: CASSFGGLAEEQFF; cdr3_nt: TGTGCCAGCAGCTTCGGGGGGCTAGCGGAAGAGCAGTTCTTC
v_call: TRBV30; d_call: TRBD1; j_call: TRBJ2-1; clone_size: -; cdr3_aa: CAWKGQGAYNEQFF; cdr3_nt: TGTGCCTGGAAGGGACAGGGAGCCTACAATGAGCAGTTCTTC
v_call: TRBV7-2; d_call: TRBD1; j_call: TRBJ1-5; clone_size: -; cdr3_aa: CASSSSEGAGQPQHF; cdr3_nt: TGTGCCAGCAGCTCGTCGGAGGGGGCCGGTCAGCCCCAGCATTTT
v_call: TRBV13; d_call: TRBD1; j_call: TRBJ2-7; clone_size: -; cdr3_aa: CASSGTGQGTYEQYF; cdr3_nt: TGTGCCAGCAGCGGAACGGGACAGGGGACCTACGAGCAGTACTTC
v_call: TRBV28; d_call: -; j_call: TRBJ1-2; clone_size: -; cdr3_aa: CASSLWGAANYGYTF; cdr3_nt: TGTGCCAGCAGTTTGTGGGGGGCAGCTAACTATGGCTACACCTTC
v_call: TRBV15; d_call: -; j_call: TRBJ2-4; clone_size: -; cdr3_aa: CATERAGMPIQYF; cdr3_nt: TGTGCCACCGAACGGGCAGGGATGCCCATTCAGTACTTC
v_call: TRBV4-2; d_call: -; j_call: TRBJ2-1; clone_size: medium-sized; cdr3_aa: CASSQVPDEQFF; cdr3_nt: TGTGCCAGCAGCCAAGTGCCGGATGAGCAGTTCTTC
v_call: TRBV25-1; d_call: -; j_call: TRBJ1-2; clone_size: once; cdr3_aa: CATQDPGVSYGYTF; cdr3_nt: TGTGCCACTCAAGACCCGGGCGTAAGCTATGGCTACACCTTC
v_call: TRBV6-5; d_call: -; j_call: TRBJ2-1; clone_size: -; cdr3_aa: CASRGERYNEQFF; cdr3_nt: TGTGCCAGCAGGGGGGAACGGTACAATGAGCAGTTCTTC
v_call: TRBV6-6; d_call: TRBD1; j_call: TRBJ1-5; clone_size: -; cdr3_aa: CASSYLGQYSNQPQHF; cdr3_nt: TGTGCCAGCAGTTACTTGGGACAGTATAGCAATCAGCCCCAGCATTTT
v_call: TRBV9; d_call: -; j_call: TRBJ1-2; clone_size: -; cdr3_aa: CASSPRRGPYGYTF; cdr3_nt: TGTGCCAGCAGTCCTAGACGGGGGCCGTATGGCTACACCTTC